A single sample is the source of the 30 T cell receptor beta chains below, sequenced in a study of low-dose radiotherapy and immunotherapy resistance in tumors (dated by TCRdb to 2021 to 2024). First-strand cDNA was synthesized using Superscript III and a set of TRAV- and TRBV-specific primers, so that both TCRalpha and TCRbeta chains were covered. TCRs were amplified for about 19 PCR cycles with Phusion, using a constant-region primer paired with the adapter attached to the V primers. The public reads were quality trimmed at Q25 with fastp and then assembled into clones with MiXCR by TCRdb, keeping productive beta chains. When rows share a CDR3 protein, they turn into one entry using the most common DNA and genes. The sample has around 15,000 distinct CDR3 sequences on record, approximately 63% of them singletons. The ten largest clones add up to 5.5% to 6% of the sample. All receptors derive from a human donor with advanced metastatic prostate, ovarian, gallbladder or colorectal cancer (not recorded which). This table probably holds off-target reads from a library built for another chain.

This clonotype was detected once. The chain recombines TRBV5-4 with TRBJ1-1; 8 bases align to TRBD1. CDR3 length: 13 amino acids. Germline-derived CDR1 and CDR2 are SGHNT and YYREEE (reference sequence). With V trimmed by 0 bases and J by 10 bases, 5 bases remained unmatched. The CDR3 nucleotides are TGTGCCAGCAGCTTGGGGCAGGGGGCTGTAGCTTTCTTT. Translating it yields CASSLGQGAVAFF.

This clonotype was seen a few times. This chain links TRBV6-2 or TRBV6-3 with TRBJ1-1, with D perhaps TRBD1 (6 bases). V was trimmed by 4 bases and J by 11 bases, leaving 20 bases between them. Looked up from germline, CDR1 is MNHEY and CDR2 is SVGEGT. There are 14 residues in the CDR3. This CDR3 is CASSSRRRGLLAFF. The CDR3 DNA follows: TGTGCCAGCAGTTCCCGCCGCAGGGGATTGTTGGCTTTCTTT.

This rearrangement joins TRBV5-4 to TRBJ2-5; 8 positions agree with TRBD2. V was pared by 6 bases and J by 4 bases, with 17 bases of the junction left unmatched. The length of the CDR3 is 17 residues. Germline loops: CDR1 SGHNT, CDR2 YYREEE (reference sequence). The CDR3 spells CASIKLGAGVTSETQYF. The CDR3, as DNA: TGTGCCAGCATCAAACTCGGAGCGGGGGTAACGTCAGAGACCCAGTACTTC.

This clonotype was observed a handful of times. The chain is built from TRBV4-2 and TRBJ2-3; tentatively, D is TRBD2 (5 bases). The germline V gene has CDR1 LGHNA and CDR2 YNFKEQ. The CDR3 has 14 residues. Trimming removed 1 base at V and 5 bases at J, with 10 bases between. CDR3 sequence reads: CASSQGRAGDTQYF. CDR3 bases: TGTGCCAGCAGCCAAGGCCGTGCGGGAGATACGCAGTATTTT.

V usage is TRBV12-3 or TRBV12-4 and J usage is TRBJ2-7; D is possibly TRBD1 or TRBD2 (5 bases each). With 8 bases removed from V and 6 bases from J, the gap between germline ends came to 17 bases. The CDR3 sequence is 13 residues long. CDR3 sequence (DNA): TGTGCCAGCGGAGTTCGGTCAGGGAGCGAGCAGTACTTC. Translating it yields CASGVRSGSEQYF.

The chain carries TRBV7-2 and TRBJ2-7; 8 positions match TRBD2. Germline lookup yields CDR1 SGHTA and CDR2 FQGNSA. This CDR3 contains 14 residues. Unmatched junction bases numbered 5, after V lost 2 bases and J lost 5 bases. This CDR3 reads CASSLTGGSNEQYF. The CDR3 DNA reads TGTGCCAGCAGCTTAACGGGAGGGAGTAACGAGCAGTACTTC.

This sequence joins TRBV20-1 and TRBJ2-3, with D possibly being TRBD2 (6 bases). The CDR3 contains 15 residues. V was clipped by 1 base and J by 0 bases, with 11 bases between them. Germline CDR1 DFQATT, CDR2 SNEGSKA (reference sequence). CDR3 in amino acids: CSARGGAGSTDTQYF. Here the CDR3 DNA reads TGCAGTGCTAGAGGCGGCGCGGGGAGCACAGATACGCAGTATTTT.

The V gene is TRBV3-1, the J gene TRBJ2-7; D is unresolved. CDR3 length equals 15 residues. Looked up from germline, CDR1 is LGHDT and CDR2 is YNNKEL (reference sequence). Trimming left V 0 bases short and J 6 bases short, with 15 bases between. CDR3: CASSQELRLLREQYF. CDR3 nucleotide sequence: TGTGCCAGCAGCCAAGAGTTAAGGTTGTTACGCGAGCAGTACTTC.

The rearrangement links TRBV27 to TRBJ1-6; weak D call: TRBD1 (6 bases). The CDR3 covers 15 residues. Germline-derived CDR1 and CDR2 are MNHEY and SMNVEV (reference sequence). The V end lost 5 bases, the J end lost 0 bases, and 8 bases lay between the germline ends. For the CDR3, the DNA is TGTGCCAGCAGTGACAGGAGCTCCTATAATTCACCCCTCCACTTT. It is translated as CASSDRSSYNSPLHF.

The rearrangement joins TRBV4-3 to TRBJ1-1, with D unresolved. V lost 0 bases and J lost 4, with 9 bases in between. The CDR3 is 14 amino acids. Germline V gene data show CDR1 as LGHNA and CDR2 as YSLEER. This CDR3 is CASSQDGGVTEAFF. CDR3 DNA sequence: TGCGCCAGCAGCCAAGATGGTGGGGTCACTGAAGCTTTCTTT.

This chain connects TRBV18 to TRBJ2-5; 9 nucleotides align to TRBD1. The CDR3 contains 15 residues. V was clipped by 3 bases and J by 4 bases; unmatched bases: 6. From germline, CDR1 is KGHSH and CDR2 LQKENI. The CDR3 region is CASSPDRGMRETQYF. The DNA of the CDR3 is TGTGCCAGCTCACCGGACAGGGGTATGAGAGAGACCCAGTACTTC. Using reference TRBV18 and TRBJ2-5 for the parts outside the CDR3, the full variable domain is NAGVMQNPRHLVRRRGQEARLRCSPMKGHSHVYWYRQLPEEGLKFMVYLQKENIIDESGMPKERFSAEFPKEGPSILRIQQVVRGDSAAYFCASSPDRGMRETQYFGPGTRLLVL.

This rearrangement joins TRBV11-1 to TRBJ1-6; no reliable D call. Germline V lookup: CDR1 SGHAT, CDR2 FQDESV (reference sequence). The CDR3 has 12 residues. Trimming stripped 3 bases from V and 10 bases from J, with 7 bases between. The CDR3 protein is CASSFPGSPLHF. CDR3 coding DNA: TGTGCCAGCAGCTTCCCGGGGTCACCCCTCCACTTT.

This clonotype was detected only a few times. The genes are TRBV11-2 and TRBJ1-6, with a weak D call TRBD1 (5 bases). The V and J ends lost 4 bases and 8 bases respectively, with 15 bases between them. CDR3 length: 15 amino acids. The germline gives CDR1 SGHAT, CDR2 FQNNGV. CDR3 residues: CASSSRGLGDSPLHF. CDR3 DNA sequence: TGTGCCAGCAGCTCAAGGGGATTGGGTGATTCACCCCTCCACTTT.

This clonotype was recorded once. J is TRBJ2-3 and V is TRBV4-1, with 10 bases lining up with TRBD2. The V and J ends lost 0 bases and 4 bases, in that order; junction bases with no gene match: 4. The germline V gene encodes CDR1 MGHRA and CDR2 YSYEKL. There are 16 residues in the CDR3. The CDR3 region has the DNA TGCGCCAGCAGCCAAGATTTAGCGGGGGGCTCAGATACGCAGTATTTT. Translated, it gives CASSQDLAGGSDTQYF.

The J gene is TRBJ2-7, the V gene TRBV19; 10 nucleotides match TRBD2. After removal of 5 bases from V and 0 bases from J, the junction contained 7 bases not matched to a gene. Germline V gives CDR1 LNHDA, CDR2 SQIVND (reference sequence). The CDR3 has 16 residues. The CDR3 loop reads CASSARTSGASYEQYF. The CDR3 DNA follows: TGTGCCAGTAGTGCCCGGACTAGCGGAGCCTCCTACGAGCAGTACTTC.

The genes are TRBV2 and TRBJ2-1; 9 positions agree with TRBD1. Germline trimming cut 9 bases from V and 6 bases from J; bases unmatched to any gene: 6. Per the germline V gene, CDR1 is SNHLY and CDR2 is FYNNEI. The CDR3 sequence is 13 residues long. The CDR3 loop reads CARNGQGFNEQFF. In DNA, the CDR3 is TGTGCCAGGAACGGACAGGGGTTCAATGAGCAGTTCTTC.

This clonotype has a single count. The chain couples TRBV7-9 to TRBJ2-7; 10 positions match TRBD2. This CDR3 region has 17 residues. The germline gives CDR1 SEHNR, CDR2 FQNEAQ (reference sequence). Germline trimming cut 5 bases from V and 3 bases from J; bases unmatched to any gene: 13. This chain's CDR3 is CASSKSMPSGGIYEQYF. CDR3 sequence (DNA): TGTGCCAGCAGCAAGTCCATGCCTAGCGGGGGTATCTACGAGCAGTACTTC.

The gene calls are TRBV18 and TRBJ2-7; either TRBD1 or TRBD2 may fit D (5 bases each). Trimming left V 6 bases short and J 6 bases short, with 15 bases between. Looked up from germline, CDR1 is KGHSH and CDR2 is LQKENI. CDR3 length: 13 amino acids. DNA for the CDR3: TGTGCCAGCTCTCGGACTGGGGGTTTCGAGCAGTACTTC. Residues: CASSRTGGFEQYF.

In its sample, this clonotype was seen a few times. The chain uses TRBV6-1 and TRBJ1-5; no reliable D call. Trimming shortened V by 3 bases and J by 4 bases, and 7 bases separated the two germline ends. CDR3 size: 13 residues. Germline assignment: CDR1 MNHNS and CDR2 SASEGT. CDR3 sequence: CASSDAENQPQHF. For the CDR3, the DNA is TGTGCCAGCAGTGATGCGGAAAATCAGCCCCAGCATTTT.

The rearrangement uses TRBV5-1 and TRBJ1-1; 7 bases are shared with TRBD1. With 4 bases clipped from V and 8 bases from J, the junction kept 8 bases outside the gene matches. Germline V CDR1 and CDR2: SGHRS, YFSETQ. This CDR3 region has 13 residues. CDR3 coding DNA: TGCGCCAGCAGCGAAAATACAGGGGTGGAAGCTTTCTTT. Its translation: CASSENTGVEAFF.

The V gene is TRBV7-8, the J gene TRBJ2-1; D may be TRBD2 (5 bases). The CDR3 runs to 15 residues. Trimming took off 8 bases at V and 8 bases at J, with 22 bases between the two ends. Germline CDR1 SGHVS, CDR2 FQNEAQ. The CDR3 protein is CASRGGPLLEHEQFF. In DNA, the CDR3 is TGTGCCAGCCGGGGTGGCCCCCTTTTAGAGCATGAGCAGTTCTTC. The full variable domain, rest sourced from reference TRBV7-8 and TRBJ2-1, is GAGVSQSPRYKVAKRGQDVALRCDPISGHVSLFWYQQALGQGPEFLTYFQNEAQLDKSGLPSDRFFAERPEGSVSTLKIQRTQQEDSAVYLCASRGGPLLEHEQFFGPGTRLTVL.

This CDR3 reads CSAWTGIGNTIYF. The CDR3 region has the DNA TGCAGTGCTTGGACGGGGATTGGAAACACCATATATTTT. V gene TRBV20-1 combines with J gene TRBJ1-3; D gene uncertain. Germline lookup yields CDR1 DFQATT and CDR2 SNEGSKA (reference sequence). V lost 5 bases to trimming and J lost 3 bases, with 11 bases between them. The length of the CDR3 is 13 residues.

V is TRBV9 and J is TRBJ2-7, with 7 positions matching TRBD1. The CDR3 runs to 14 residues. V shed 4 bases, J shed 2 bases, and the junction held 6 bases outside the gene matches. In germline, CDR1 is SGDLS, CDR2 YYNGEE. The CDR3 DNA reads as TGTGCCAGCAGCCCGATACAGGGGCCCTACGAGCAGTACTTC. Protein product: CASSPIQGPYEQYF.

This clonotype was detected once. This chain uses TRBV5-4 with TRBJ2-1; 12 bases fit TRBD2. With V trimmed by 7 bases and J by 6 bases, 5 bases remained unmatched. This CDR3 contains 14 residues. Germline V gene lookup returns CDR1 SGHNT and CDR2 YYREEE (reference sequence). CDR3 sequence reads: CASEKTSGSNEQFF. As DNA, the CDR3 is TGTGCCAGCGAGAAGACTAGCGGGAGCAATGAGCAGTTCTTC.

The V call is TRBV5-1, the J call TRBJ2-1, with TRBD1 matching 7 bases. The germline V gene encodes CDR1 SGHRS and CDR2 YFSETQ. V trimming: 4 bases; J trimming: 3 bases; junction bases outside the gene matches: 4. There are 14 residues in the CDR3. Here the CDR3 DNA reads TGCGCCAGCAGCGGGGACAGCAGCTACAATGAGCAGTTCTTC. It translates to CASSGDSSYNEQFF.

This clonotype was seen a few times. The chain employs TRBV9 and TRBJ2-1; D not resolved. Trimming took off 0 bases at V and 6 bases at J, with 13 bases between the two ends. The CDR3 has 15 amino acids. CDR1 and CDR2 from the germline V gene are SGDLS and YYNGEE. The CDR3 nucleotides read TGTGCCAGCAGCGTAGTTTCGGACGGGCGCAATGAGCAGTTCTTC. Its protein product is CASSVVSDGRNEQFF.

Judged by abundance, this clonotype is medium-sized. CDR3 sequence: CSVDSGGTGRSNEQFF. In nucleotides, the CDR3 is TGCAGCGTTGATTCTGGTGGGACAGGGCGTTCCAATGAGCAGTTCTTC. This chain uses TRBV29-1 with TRBJ2-1; 9 bases line up with TRBD1. Germline assignment: CDR1 SQVTM and CDR2 ANQGSEA. The CDR3 sequence is 16 residues long. The V and J ends lost 3 bases and 6 bases, in that order; junction bases with no gene match: 12.

The chain is built from TRBV12-3 or TRBV12-4 and TRBJ2-1; 13 bases line up with TRBD2. Trimming at V came to 2 bases and at J to 9 bases, leaving 4 bases not matched to a gene. CDR3 length: 15 amino acids. CDR3 sequence reads: CASSLTSGGAGEQFF. CDR3 in DNA: TGTGCCAGCAGTTTAACTAGCGGGGGGGCTGGTGAGCAGTTCTTC.

J is TRBJ1-2 and V is TRBV28; D unresolved. V was cut by 7 bases and J by 5 bases, with 14 bases left in between. CDR3 size: 13 residues. Germline CDR1 and CDR2: MDHEN and SYDVKM. CDR3: CASMNGIGYGYTF. The CDR3 DNA reads TGTGCCAGCATGAACGGGATAGGATATGGCTACACCTTC.

This clonotype was observed a handful of times. V usage is TRBV28 and J usage is TRBJ2-1, with 12 bases lining up with TRBD2. CDR3 length: 16 residues. CDR1 is MDHEN and CDR2 is SYDVKM in the germline V gene. The trim removed 6 bases at V and 4 bases at J, leaving 7 bases unmatched. The CDR3 sequence: CASSRAGTSGYNEQFF. The CDR3 DNA follows: TGTGCCAGCAGCAGAGCCGGGACTAGCGGGTACAATGAGCAGTTCTTC.